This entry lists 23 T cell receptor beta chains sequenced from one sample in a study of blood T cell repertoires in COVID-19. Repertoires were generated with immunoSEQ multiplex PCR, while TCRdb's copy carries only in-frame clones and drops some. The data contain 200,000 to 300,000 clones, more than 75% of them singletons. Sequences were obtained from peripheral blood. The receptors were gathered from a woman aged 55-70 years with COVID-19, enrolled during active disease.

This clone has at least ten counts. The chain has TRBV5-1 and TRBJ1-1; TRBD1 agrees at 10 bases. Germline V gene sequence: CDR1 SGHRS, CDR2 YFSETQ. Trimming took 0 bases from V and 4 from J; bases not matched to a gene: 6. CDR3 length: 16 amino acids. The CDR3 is CASSLAGTGAGTEAFF. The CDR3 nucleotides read TGCGCCAGCAGCTTGGCCGGGACAGGGGCGGGCACTGAAGCTTTCTTT.

The CDR3 bases are TGTGCCAGTAGTCTACAGGGGCCCCACACCGGGGAGCTGTTTTTT. Its translation is CASSLQGPHTGELFF. This chain joins TRBV19 and TRBJ2-2, with 7 bases aligning to TRBD1. V dropped 5 bases and J dropped 3; count of bases not matched to a gene: 6. There are 15 residues in the CDR3. CDR1 is LNHDA and CDR2 is SQIVND in the germline V gene (reference sequence).

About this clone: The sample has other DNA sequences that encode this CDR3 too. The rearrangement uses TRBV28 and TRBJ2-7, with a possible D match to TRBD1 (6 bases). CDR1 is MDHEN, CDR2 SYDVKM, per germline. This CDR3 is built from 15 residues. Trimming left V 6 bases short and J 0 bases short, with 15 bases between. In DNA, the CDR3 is TGTGCCAGCAGAAGGGACACCTCATCCTCCTACGAGCAGTACTTC. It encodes CASRRDTSSSYEQYF.

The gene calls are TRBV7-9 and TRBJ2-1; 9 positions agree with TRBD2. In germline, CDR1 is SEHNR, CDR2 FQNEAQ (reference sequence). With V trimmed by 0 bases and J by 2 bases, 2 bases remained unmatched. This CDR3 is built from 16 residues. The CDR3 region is CASSLASGSTYNEQFF. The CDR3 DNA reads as TGTGCCAGCAGCTTAGCTAGCGGGAGCACCTACAATGAGCAGTTCTTC. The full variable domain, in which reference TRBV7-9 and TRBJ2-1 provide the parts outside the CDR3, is DTGVSQNPRHKITKRGQNVTFRCDPISEHNRLYWYRQTLGQGPEFLTYFQNEAQLEKSRLLSDRFSAERPKGSFSTLEIQRTEQGDSAMYLCASSLASGSTYNEQFFGPGTRLTVL.

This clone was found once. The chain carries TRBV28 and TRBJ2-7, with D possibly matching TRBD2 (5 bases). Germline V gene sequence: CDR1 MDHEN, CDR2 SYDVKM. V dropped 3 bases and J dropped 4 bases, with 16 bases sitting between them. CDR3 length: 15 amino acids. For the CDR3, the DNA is TGTGCCAGCAGTTTGTCAGGACGGGGTCGATACGAGCAGTACTTC. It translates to CASSLSGRGRYEQYF.

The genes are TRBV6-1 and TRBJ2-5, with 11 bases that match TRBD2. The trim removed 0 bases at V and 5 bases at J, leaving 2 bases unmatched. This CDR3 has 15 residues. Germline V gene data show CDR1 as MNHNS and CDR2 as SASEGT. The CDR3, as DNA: TGTGCCAGCAGTGAAGCTACTAGCGGGAGTGAGACCCAGTACTTC. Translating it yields CASSEATSGSETQYF.

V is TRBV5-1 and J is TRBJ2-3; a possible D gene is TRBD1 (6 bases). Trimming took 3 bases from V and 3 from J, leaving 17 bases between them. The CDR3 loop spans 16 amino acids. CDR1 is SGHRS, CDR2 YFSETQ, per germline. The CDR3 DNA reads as TGCGCCAGCAGCTCCGTCGCGGCAGGGGCAACAGATACGCAGTATTTT. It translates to CASSSVAAGATDTQYF.

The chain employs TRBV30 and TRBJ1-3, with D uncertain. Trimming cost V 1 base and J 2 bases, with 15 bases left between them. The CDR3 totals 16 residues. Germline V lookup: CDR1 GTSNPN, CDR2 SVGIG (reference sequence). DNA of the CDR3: TGTGCCTGGAGTGGGGTGGCAGGAGGTACTGGAAACACCATATATTTT. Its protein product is CAWSGVAGGTGNTIYF.

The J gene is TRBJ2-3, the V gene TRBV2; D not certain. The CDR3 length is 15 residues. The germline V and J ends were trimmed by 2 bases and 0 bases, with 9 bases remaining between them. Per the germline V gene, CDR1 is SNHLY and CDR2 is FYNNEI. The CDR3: CASSESRQSTDTQYF. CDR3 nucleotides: TGTGCCAGCAGTGAATCGAGGCAAAGCACAGATACGCAGTATTTT.

The CDR3 reads CASSRDFGPDEQYF. CDR3 nucleotides: TGTGCCAGCAGCCGGGACTTCGGCCCCGACGAGCAGTACTTC. This chain connects TRBV6-5 to TRBJ2-7, with TRBD2 as a possible D gene (6 bases). Per the germline V gene, CDR1 is MNHEY and CDR2 is SVGAGI. V shed 6 bases and J shed 5 bases, with 17 bases lying between them. The CDR3 sequence is 14 residues long.

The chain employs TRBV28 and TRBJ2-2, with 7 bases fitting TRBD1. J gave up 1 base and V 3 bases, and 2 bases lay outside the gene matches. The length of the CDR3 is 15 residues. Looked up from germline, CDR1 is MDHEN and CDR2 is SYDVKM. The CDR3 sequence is CASSLAGGNTGELFF. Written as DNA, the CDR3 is TGTGCCAGCAGTTTGGCAGGGGGGAACACCGGGGAGCTGTTTTTT.

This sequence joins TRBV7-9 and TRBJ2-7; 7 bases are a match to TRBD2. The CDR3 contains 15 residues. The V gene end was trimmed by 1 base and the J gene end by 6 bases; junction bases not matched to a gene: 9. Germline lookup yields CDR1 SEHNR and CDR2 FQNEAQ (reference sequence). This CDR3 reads CASSLGRSSGAEQYF. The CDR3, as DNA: TGTGCCAGCAGCTTAGGGAGGTCTAGCGGAGCCGAGCAGTACTTC.

Here the CDR3 reads CAWSPLNTEAFF. Here the CDR3 DNA reads TGTGCCTGGAGTCCCCTAAACACTGAAGCTTTCTTT. This chain joins TRBV30 and TRBJ1-1; D is unclear. Germline values: CDR1 GTSNPN, CDR2 SVGIG (reference sequence). The germline V and J ends were trimmed by 2 bases and 2 bases, with 6 bases remaining between them. The CDR3 loop spans 12 amino acids. Combining the CDR3 with reference TRBV30 and TRBJ1-1 gives the whole variable domain SQTIHQWPATLVQPVGSPLSLECTVEGTSNPNLYWYRQAAGRGLQLLFYSVGIGQISSEVPQNLSASRPQDRQFILSSKKLLLSDSGFYLCAWSPLNTEAFFGQGTRLTVV.

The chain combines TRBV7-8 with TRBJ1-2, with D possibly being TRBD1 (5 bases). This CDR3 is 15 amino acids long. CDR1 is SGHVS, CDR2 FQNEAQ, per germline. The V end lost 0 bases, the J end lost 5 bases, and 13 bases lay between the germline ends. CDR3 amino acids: CASSLAPGHNYGYTF. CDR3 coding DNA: TGTGCCAGCAGCTTAGCTCCAGGACACAATTATGGCTACACCTTC.

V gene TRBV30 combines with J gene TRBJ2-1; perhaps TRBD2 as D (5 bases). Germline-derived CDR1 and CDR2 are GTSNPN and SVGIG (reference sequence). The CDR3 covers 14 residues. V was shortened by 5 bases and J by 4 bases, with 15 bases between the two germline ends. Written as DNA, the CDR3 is TGTGCCTGGTCGCTCCAGCGGCCTTACAATGAGCAGTTCTTC. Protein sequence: CAWSLQRPYNEQFF. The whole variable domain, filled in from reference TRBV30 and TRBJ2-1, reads SQTIHQWPATLVQPVGSPLSLECTVEGTSNPNLYWYRQAAGRGLQLLFYSVGIGQISSEVPQNLSASRPQDRQFILSSKKLLLSDSGFYLCAWSLQRPYNEQFFGPGTRLTVL.

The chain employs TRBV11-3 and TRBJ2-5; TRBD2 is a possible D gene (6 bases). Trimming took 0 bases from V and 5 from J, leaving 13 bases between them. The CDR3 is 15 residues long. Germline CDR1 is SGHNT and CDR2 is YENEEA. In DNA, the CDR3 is TGTGCCAGCAGCTTAGATCAGGCTAGCGCCGAGACCCAGTACTTC. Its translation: CASSLDQASAETQYF.

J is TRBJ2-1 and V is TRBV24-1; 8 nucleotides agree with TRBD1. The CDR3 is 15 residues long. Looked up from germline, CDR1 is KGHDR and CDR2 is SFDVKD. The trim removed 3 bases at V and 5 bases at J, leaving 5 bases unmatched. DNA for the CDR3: TGTGCCACCAGTGATAGGACAGGGTTCCACAATGAGCAGTTCTTC. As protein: CATSDRTGFHNEQFF.

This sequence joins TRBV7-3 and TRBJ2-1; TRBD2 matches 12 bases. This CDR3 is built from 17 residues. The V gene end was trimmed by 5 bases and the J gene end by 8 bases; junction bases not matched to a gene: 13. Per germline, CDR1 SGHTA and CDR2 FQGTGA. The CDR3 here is CASSQLAGGMIGDEQFF. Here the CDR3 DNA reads TGTGCCAGCAGCCAACTAGCGGGAGGAATGATCGGTGATGAGCAGTTCTTC.

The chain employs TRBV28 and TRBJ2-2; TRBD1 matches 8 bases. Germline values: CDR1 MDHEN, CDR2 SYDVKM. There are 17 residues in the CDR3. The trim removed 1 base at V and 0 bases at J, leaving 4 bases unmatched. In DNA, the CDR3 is TGTGCCAGCAGTTTATTAGGGACAGGCACGAACACCGGGGAGCTGTTTTTT. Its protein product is CASSLLGTGTNTGELFF.

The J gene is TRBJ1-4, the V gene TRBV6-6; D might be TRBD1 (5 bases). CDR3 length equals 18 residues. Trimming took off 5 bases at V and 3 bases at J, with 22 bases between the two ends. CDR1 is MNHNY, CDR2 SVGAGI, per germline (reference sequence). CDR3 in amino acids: CASSQRWEVRGSNEKLFF. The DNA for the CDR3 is TGTGCCAGCAGTCAACGGTGGGAGGTCCGGGGGTCTAATGAAAAACTGTTTTTT.

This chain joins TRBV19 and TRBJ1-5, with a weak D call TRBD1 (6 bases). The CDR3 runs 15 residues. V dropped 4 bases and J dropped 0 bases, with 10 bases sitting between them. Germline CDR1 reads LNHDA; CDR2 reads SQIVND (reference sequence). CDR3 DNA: TGTGCCAGTAGTACAACAGGGCGTAGCAATCAGCCCCAGCATTTT. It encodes CASSTTGRSNQPQHF.

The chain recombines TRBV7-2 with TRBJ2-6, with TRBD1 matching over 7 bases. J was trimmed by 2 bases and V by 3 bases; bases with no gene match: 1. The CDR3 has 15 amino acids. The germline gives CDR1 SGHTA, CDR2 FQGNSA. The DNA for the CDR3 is TGTGCCAGCAGCTTTCAGGGGGCTGGGGCCAACGTCCTGACTTTC. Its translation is CASSFQGAGANVLTF.

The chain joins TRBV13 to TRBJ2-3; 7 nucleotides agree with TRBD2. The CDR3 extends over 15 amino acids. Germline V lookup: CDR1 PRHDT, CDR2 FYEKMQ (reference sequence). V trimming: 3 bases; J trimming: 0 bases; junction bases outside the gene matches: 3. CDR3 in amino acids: CASSFGGRSTDTQYF. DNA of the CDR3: TGTGCCAGCAGCTTCGGCGGGAGAAGCACAGATACGCAGTATTTT.